These T cell receptor beta chains were read from a single sample in a study of identical twins. TCRdb passed the 5' RACE reads through MiXCR, listing each CDR3 protein once. The sample holds 1.5 million to 2 million distinct CDR3 sequences, about 32% seen once. What was sequenced was cord blood. These receptors all stem from a newborn girl in good health. Each CDR3 is given without its conserved first and last residue. The order of the fields is D gene, clone size, J gene, V gene, CDR3 protein. A D gene is named only where the DNA matches it firmly. Clone size appears in some rows only: once, few, many, or a class for an expanded clone.

>-|many|TRBJ2-7|TRBV20-1
SAGGSYEQY
>-|few|TRBJ1-5|TRBV4-2
ASSQGDRSNQPQH
>TRBD1|-|TRBJ2-1|TRBV18
ASSSTYNIAPGQTYNEQF
>-|-|TRBJ2-7|TRBV20-1
SAHQGYEQY
>-|-|TRBJ1-4|TRBV28
ASCDSLGEKLF
>-|-|TRBJ2-7|TRBV2
ASRNRDLSYEQY
>-|-|TRBJ1-5|TRBV28
ASSRLTMYIYSNQPQH
>TRBD2|few|TRBJ2-7|TRBV7-9
ASSAPSTSGSDYEQY
>TRBD2|-|TRBJ2-1|TRBV4-1
ASRQPTSGRGNEQF
>TRBD2|-|TRBJ2-1|TRBV24-1
ATSEGTSGADEQF
>-|-|TRBJ1-1|TRBV5-1
ASSFSDRNTEAF
>-|few|TRBJ1-1|TRBV12-3/TRBV12-4
ASSQRRGNTEAF
>-|-|TRBJ1-1|TRBV5-1
ASSLGPYMNTEAF